These 9 T cell receptor beta chains came from one sample sequenced in a study of blood T cell repertoires in COVID-19 (dated by TCRdb to between 2020 and 2021). Receptors were amplified or captured by the immunoSEQ multiplex PCR assay. TCRdb holds this immuneACCESS table with in-frame rearrangements only. Some clones are missing; in checked studies, unresolved V genes explain under half, and the rest has no known cause. The sample records 150,000 to 200,000 clones, approximately 80% of which are singletons. The ten largest account for roughly 15% of the sample. Sequenced: PBMCs or T cells enriched from blood (not recorded which). The receptors stem from a man aged 45-65 years who had recovered from COVID-19.

The DNA for the CDR3 is TGTGCCAGCAGCCCTATGTGGGGACAGGGGTTAAATCAGCCCCAGCATTTT. Translation gives CASSPMWGQGLNQPQHF. This chain uses TRBV28 with TRBJ1-5, with 10 bases lining up with TRBD1. Looked up from germline, CDR1 is MDHEN and CDR2 is SYDVKM. The V gene end was trimmed by 6 bases and the J gene end by 4 bases; junction bases not matched to a gene: 12. The CDR3 is 17 amino acids.

The chain joins TRBV6-5 to TRBJ1-4; 8 bases match TRBD1. Trimming cost V 8 bases and J 7 bases; bases outside gene matches: 6. CDR3 size: 13 residues. The V gene's germline CDR1 is MNHEY and CDR2 SVGAGI. The CDR3 nucleotides read TGTGCCAGCGGGACAGGCGGGGGTGAAAAACTGTTTTTT. Its protein is CASGTGGGEKLFF.

The chain combines TRBV5-4 with TRBJ1-2; TRBD1 might be the D (6 bases). V was clipped by 0 bases and J by 4 bases, with 13 bases between them. Germline lookup yields CDR1 SGHNT and CDR2 YYREEE (reference sequence). CDR3 size: 15 residues. CDR3 nucleotides: TGTGCCAGCAGCTTGGGAGGACAGCAGTCCTATGGCTACACCTTC. Translating gives CASSLGGQQSYGYTF.

V and J are TRBV9 and TRBJ1-2; 11 nucleotides line up with TRBD1. The CDR3 runs to 17 residues. Per the germline V gene, CDR1 is SGDLS and CDR2 is YYNGEE. The V and J ends lost 2 bases and 4 bases, in that order; junction bases with no gene match: 10. The DNA for the CDR3 is TGTGCCAGCAGCGTTACCGGGACAGGGGGTCTTACCTATGGCTACACCTTC. The encoded protein is CASSVTGTGGLTYGYTF. The variable domain in full, completed from reference TRBV9 and TRBJ1-2, reads DSGVTQTPKHLITATGQRVTLRCSPRSGDLSVYWYQQSLDQGLQFLIQYYNGEERAKGNILERFSAQQFPDLHSELNLSSLELGDSALYFCASSVTGTGGLTYGYTFGSGTRLTVV.

For this clone: The limits of the CDR3 on the DNA are not certain, so only TCRdb's listed CDR3 is given. The V and J genes are TRBV29-1 and TRBJ1-1; TRBD1, the table's D call, was not compared with the DNA. CDR1 is SQVTM and CDR2 is ANQGSEA in the germline V gene. The CDR3 is 11 residues long, counting both termini. The CDR3 protein is CSVVFGTGAFF.

The CDR3 spells CAIRTDDSYEQYF. The CDR3 DNA sequence: TGTGCCATCCGGACAGACGACTCCTACGAGCAGTACTTC. The gene calls are TRBV2 and TRBJ2-7; TRBD1 is a possible D gene (6 bases). The CDR3 is 13 residues long. Per the germline V gene, CDR1 is SNHLY and CDR2 is FYNNEI. The V and J ends lost 10 bases and 0 bases respectively, with 13 bases between them.

This clone was observed a few times. This chain links TRBV20-1 with TRBJ1-2; TRBD1 is a possible D gene (5 bases). The CDR3 is 11 residues long. Germline loops: CDR1 DFQATT, CDR2 SNEGSKA (reference sequence). Trimming took off 6 bases at V and 3 bases at J, with 8 bases between the two ends. The CDR3 sequence is CSAKGDYGYTF. CDR3 DNA: TGCAGTGCCAAAGGGGACTATGGCTACACCTTC.

The V call is TRBV6-5, the J call TRBJ1-2, with 7 bases fitting TRBD1. V lost 7 bases and J lost 3; bases outside the gene matches: 5. This CDR3 spans 13 amino acids. Germline V lookup: CDR1 MNHEY, CDR2 SVGAGI. The CDR3 region has the DNA TGTGCCAGCAACGTCGACAGGGACTATGGCTACACCTTC. It is translated as CASNVDRDYGYTF.

The chain couples TRBV5-1 to TRBJ2-7, with D unclear. V shed 0 bases and J shed 0 bases, with 10 bases lying between them. This CDR3 has 15 amino acids. Germline V CDR1 and CDR2: SGHRS, YFSETQ. The CDR3: CASSLAGQSSYEQYF. CDR3 nucleotides: TGCGCCAGCAGCTTGGCAGGTCAGAGCTCCTACGAGCAGTACTTC.